This is a list of T cell receptor beta chains from one sample in a study of OX40 agonist ivuxolimab in advanced cancers. Clones were sequenced by immunoSEQ multiplex PCR, and TCRdb holds only the in-frame ones, with some missing. There are 70,000 to 90,000 clones in the sample; roughly 89% occur only once, and roughly 8.4% lies in the top ten. Sample: CD4+ or CD8+ T cells sorted from blood, taken in a trial of the OX40 agonist ivuxolimab. These receptor sequences come from an adult with an advanced solid tumor such as melanoma, head and neck, liver or kidney cancer. CDR3s include the opening cysteine and the closing phenylalanine or tryptophan. A D gene is named only where the DNA matches it firmly. Clone size appears in some rows only: once, few, many, or a class for an expanded clone.

clone size: NA
D gene: NA
V gene: TRBV28
CDR3 length: 15
J gene: TRBJ2-4
CDR3 protein: CASRLLAGAVNIQYF
CDR3 DNA: TGTGCCAGCAGACTACTGGCGGGGGCCGTAAACATTCAGTACTTC

clone size: NA
D gene: NA
V gene: TRBV28
CDR3 length: 16
J gene: TRBJ1-5
CDR3 protein: CASRTTEGRGNQPQHF
CDR3 DNA: TGTGCCAGCAGGACTACCGAGGGTCGCGGCAATCAGCCCCAGCATTTT

clone size: NA
D gene: TRBD1
V gene: TRBV28
CDR3 length: 16
J gene: TRBJ2-7
CDR3 protein: CASTLGPGQGPYEQYF
CDR3 DNA: TGTGCCAGCACCTTGGGACCGGGACAGGGACCCTACGAGCAGTACTTC

clone size: NA
D gene: TRBD1
V gene: TRBV6-5
CDR3 length: 16
J gene: TRBJ1-2
CDR3 protein: CASSYRIGTGGGGYTF
CDR3 DNA: TGTGCCAGCAGTTACAGAATCGGGACAGGGGGCGGGGGCTACACCTTC

clone size: few
D gene: NA
V gene: TRBV5-1
CDR3 length: 14
J gene: TRBJ2-4
CDR3 protein: CASRTWGGSDIQYF
CDR3 DNA: TGCGCCAGCAGGACCTGGGGGGGCTCGGACATTCAGTACTTC

clone size: once
D gene: NA
V gene: TRBV7-9
CDR3 length: 15
J gene: TRBJ2-1
CDR3 protein: CASSLDGSSYNEQFF
CDR3 DNA: TGTGCCAGCAGCTTAGACGGGAGCTCCTACAATGAGCAGTTCTTC

clone size: NA
D gene: NA
V gene: TRBV10-1
CDR3 length: 15
J gene: TRBJ1-4
CDR3 protein: CASSVTGRSNEKLFF
CDR3 DNA: TGCGCCAGCAGTGTCACAGGGAGGTCTAATGAAAAACTGTTTTTT

clone size: once
D gene: NA
V gene: TRBV5-4
CDR3 length: 14
J gene: TRBJ1-1
CDR3 protein: CASSSGGWNTEAFF
CDR3 DNA: TGTGCCAGCAGCTCGGGGGGATGGAACACTGAAGCTTTCTTT

clone size: once
D gene: NA
V gene: TRBV4-1
CDR3 length: 12
J gene: TRBJ2-5
CDR3 protein: CASSLEGETQYF
CDR3 DNA: TGCGCCAGCAGCCTAGAGGGGGAGACCCAGTACTTC

clone size: NA
D gene: NA
V gene: TRBV19
CDR3 length: 14
J gene: TRBJ2-2
CDR3 protein: CASSSQANTGELFF
CDR3 DNA: TGTGCCAGTAGTTCCCAAGCGAACACCGGGGAGCTGTTTTTT

clone size: NA
D gene: NA
V gene: TRBV28
CDR3 length: 20
J gene: TRBJ2-3
CDR3 protein: CASSSLTLILAGALTDTQYF
CDR3 DNA: TGTGCCAGCAGTTCGCTCACACTAATCTTGGCAGGGGCGCTCACAGATACGCAGTATTTT

clone size: NA
D gene: TRBD2
V gene: TRBV4-1
CDR3 length: 18
J gene: TRBJ2-3
CDR3 protein: CASSQSTSGRSDTDTQYF
CDR3 DNA: TGCGCCAGCAGCCAATCCACTAGCGGGAGGTCTGACACAGATACGCAGTATTTT

clone size: NA
D gene: NA
V gene: TRBV6-1
CDR3 length: 18
J gene: TRBJ1-3
CDR3 protein: CASSEAGQEIMTGNTIYF
CDR3 DNA: TGTGCCAGCAGTGAAGCGGGTCAGGAGATCATGACTGGAAACACCATATATTTT

clone size: once
D gene: NA
V gene: TRBV9
CDR3 length: 16
J gene: TRBJ1-2
CDR3 protein: CASSVSRQGPNYGYTF
CDR3 DNA: TGTGCCAGCAGCGTATCGCGTCAGGGCCCTAACTATGGCTACACCTTC

clone size: NA
D gene: TRBD1
V gene: TRBV28
CDR3 length: 18
J gene: TRBJ1-4
CDR3 protein: CASNSNRDRATLHEKLFF
CDR3 DNA: TGTGCCAGCAATTCTAACCGGGACAGGGCCACGCTTCATGAAAAACTGTTTTTT

clone size: NA
D gene: NA
V gene: TRBV27
CDR3 length: 16
J gene: TRBJ2-2
CDR3 protein: CASNSFQTGLGGELFF
CDR3 DNA: TGTGCCAGCAACAGTTTCCAAACAGGGTTGGGCGGGGAGCTGTTTTTT

clone size: NA
D gene: NA
V gene: TRBV6-6
CDR3 length: 12
J gene: TRBJ1-1
CDR3 protein: CASSYSPVGAFF
CDR3 DNA: TGTGCCAGCAGTTACTCCCCGGTTGGTGCTTTCTTT

clone size: NA
D gene: TRBD1
V gene: TRBV28
CDR3 length: 15
J gene: TRBJ2-5
CDR3 protein: CASRHPGQGIWTQYF
CDR3 DNA: TGTGCCAGCAGACACCCGGGACAGGGGATTTGGACCCAGTACTTC

clone size: NA
D gene: NA
V gene: TRBV6-5
CDR3 length: 13
J gene: TRBJ1-2
CDR3 protein: CASSYGQNYGYTF
CDR3 DNA: TGTGCCAGCAGTTACGGACAGAACTATGGCTACACCTTC

clone size: NA
D gene: NA
V gene: TRBV19
CDR3 length: 15
J gene: TRBJ1-1
CDR3 protein: CASTPGTSMNTEAFF
CDR3 DNA: TGTGCCAGTACTCCGGGCACTTCGATGAACACTGAAGCTTTCTTT

clone size: once
D gene: NA
V gene: TRBV27
CDR3 length: 14
J gene: TRBJ1-1
CDR3 protein: CASSVGSMNTEAFF
CDR3 DNA: TGTGCCAGCAGTGTAGGCAGCATGAACACTGAAGCTTTCTTT

clone size: NA
D gene: NA
V gene: TRBV6-4
CDR3 length: 13
J gene: TRBJ2-3
CDR3 protein: CASSESSTDTQYF
CDR3 DNA: TGTGCCAGCAGTGAATCTAGCACAGATACGCAGTATTTT

clone size: NA
D gene: NA
V gene: TRBV6-5
CDR3 length: 15
J gene: TRBJ1-1
CDR3 protein: CASSYSRRLGTEAFF
CDR3 DNA: TGTGCCAGCAGTTACTCCCGGAGGTTGGGCACTGAAGCTTTCTTT

clone size: NA
D gene: NA
V gene: TRBV19
CDR3 length: 15
J gene: TRBJ1-3
CDR3 protein: CASSLRQFAGNTIYF
CDR3 DNA: TGTGCCAGTAGCCTCAGACAGTTCGCTGGAAACACCATATATTTT

clone size: NA
D gene: NA
V gene: TRBV6-1
CDR3 length: 12
J gene: TRBJ1-6
CDR3 protein: CASTEGNPILHF
CDR3 DNA: TGTGCCAGCACGGAGGGAAACCCTATTCTCCACTTT

clone size: NA
D gene: NA
V gene: TRBV27
CDR3 length: 13
J gene: TRBJ2-3
CDR3 protein: CASSLRRTDTQYF
CDR3 DNA: TGTGCCAGCAGTTTAAGGAGAACAGATACGCAGTATTTT

clone size: NA
D gene: TRBD1
V gene: TRBV14
CDR3 length: 16
J gene: TRBJ1-2
CDR3 protein: CASSQAWTGGAWGYTF
CDR3 DNA: TGTGCCAGCAGCCAAGCCTGGACAGGGGGCGCTTGGGGCTACACCTTC

clone size: NA
D gene: TRBD1
V gene: TRBV30
CDR3 length: 11
J gene: TRBJ1-1
CDR3 protein: CAWDRGTEAFF
CDR3 DNA: TGTGCCTGGGACAGGGGCACTGAAGCTTTCTTT

clone size: NA
D gene: NA
V gene: TRBV6-6
CDR3 length: 11
J gene: TRBJ2-5
CDR3 protein: CASSNGETQYF
CDR3 DNA: TGTGCCAGCAGTAACGGGGAGACCCAGTACTTC

clone size: NA
D gene: NA
V gene: TRBV7-3
CDR3 length: 13
J gene: TRBJ2-3
CDR3 protein: CASSLEGTDTQYF
CDR3 DNA: TGTGCCAGCAGCTTAGAGGGCACAGATACGCAGTATTTT

clone size: NA
D gene: NA
V gene: TRBV4-2
CDR3 length: 14
J gene: TRBJ2-3
CDR3 protein: CASSQAPLTDTQYF
CDR3 DNA: TGTGCCAGCAGCCAAGCCCCCCTGACAGATACGCAGTATTTT

clone size: NA
D gene: TRBD2
V gene: TRBV6-5
CDR3 length: 16
J gene: TRBJ2-4
CDR3 protein: CASSYSSGSAKNIQYF
CDR3 DNA: TGTGCCAGCAGTTACTCGAGCGGGAGCGCCAAAAACATTCAGTACTTC

clone size: NA
D gene: TRBD1
V gene: TRBV9
CDR3 length: 17
J gene: TRBJ2-6
CDR3 protein: CASSSGQGAQGANVLTF
CDR3 DNA: TGTGCCAGCAGCTCGGGACAGGGGGCGCAGGGGGCCAACGTCCTGACTTTC

clone size: NA
D gene: NA
V gene: TRBV6-1
CDR3 length: 14
J gene: TRBJ2-4
CDR3 protein: CASSELGPVNIQYF
CDR3 DNA: TGTGCCAGCAGTGAGCTGGGTCCGGTGAACATTCAGTACTTC

clone size: NA
D gene: NA
V gene: TRBV7-8
CDR3 length: 16
J gene: TRBJ1-1
CDR3 protein: CASSLWEETRYTEAFF
CDR3 DNA: TGTGCCAGCAGCTTATGGGAAGAAACGAGATACACTGAAGCTTTCTTT

clone size: NA
D gene: NA
V gene: TRBV30
CDR3 length: 11
J gene: TRBJ1-5
CDR3 protein: CAWSFAGPQHF
CDR3 DNA: TGTGCCTGGAGTTTTGCAGGGCCCCAGCATTTT

clone size: NA
D gene: NA
V gene: TRBV4-3
CDR3 length: 15
J gene: TRBJ2-2
CDR3 protein: CASSLSVSDTGELFF
CDR3 DNA: TGCGCCAGCAGCCTTTCGGTGTCTGACACCGGGGAGCTGTTTTTT

clone size: NA
D gene: NA
V gene: TRBV27
CDR3 length: 16
J gene: TRBJ2-1
CDR3 protein: CASSPFTGSSYNEQFF
CDR3 DNA: TGTGCCAGCAGTCCCTTCACGGGAAGCTCCTACAATGAGCAGTTCTTC

clone size: NA
D gene: NA
V gene: TRBV4-2
CDR3 length: 14
J gene: TRBJ1-1
CDR3 protein: CASSQGPGNTEAFF
CDR3 DNA: TGTGCCAGCAGCCAAGGGCCAGGGAACACTGAAGCTTTCTTT

clone size: NA
D gene: TRBD1
V gene: TRBV28
CDR3 length: 15
J gene: TRBJ2-7
CDR3 protein: CASSEVGQGFSEQYF
CDR3 DNA: TGTGCCAGCAGCGAGGTGGGACAGGGATTCTCCGAGCAGTACTTC

clone size: NA
D gene: NA
V gene: TRBV5-1
CDR3 length: 15
J gene: TRBJ1-1
CDR3 protein: CASSPRRTVGTEAFF
CDR3 DNA: TGCGCCAGCAGCCCGAGACGGACAGTTGGAACTGAAGCTTTCTTT

clone size: NA
D gene: NA
V gene: TRBV7-6
CDR3 length: 16
J gene: TRBJ1-4
CDR3 protein: CASRTTGEGANEKLFF
CDR3 DNA: TGTGCCAGCAGAACGACTGGGGAAGGAGCTAATGAAAAACTGTTTTTT

clone size: NA
D gene: NA
V gene: TRBV18
CDR3 length: 16
J gene: TRBJ2-1
CDR3 protein: CASSPSRAPLGGEQFF
CDR3 DNA: TGTGCCAGCTCACCAAGCCGGGCACCCTTGGGTGGTGAGCAGTTCTTC

clone size: NA
D gene: TRBD2
V gene: TRBV11-2
CDR3 length: 18
J gene: TRBJ2-1
CDR3 protein: CASSWVAGGRSSYNEQFF
CDR3 DNA: TGTGCCAGCAGCTGGGTAGCGGGGGGCCGTAGCTCCTACAATGAGCAGTTCTTC

clone size: NA
D gene: NA
V gene: TRBV12-5
CDR3 length: 12
J gene: TRBJ2-7
CDR3 protein: CASGLGPYEQYF
CDR3 DNA: TGTGCTAGTGGTTTGGGCCCCTACGAGCAGTACTTC

clone size: NA
D gene: TRBD2
V gene: TRBV7-9
CDR3 length: 15
J gene: TRBJ2-1
CDR3 protein: CASSPGLAWTNEQFF
CDR3 DNA: TGTGCCAGCAGCCCGGGACTAGCTTGGACGAATGAGCAGTTCTTC

clone size: NA
D gene: NA
V gene: TRBV10-3
CDR3 length: 13
J gene: TRBJ1-1
CDR3 protein: CAISEGQLTEAFF
CDR3 DNA: TGTGCCATCAGTGAGGGACAGCTCACTGAAGCTTTCTTT

clone size: NA
D gene: TRBD1
V gene: TRBV28
CDR3 length: 17
J gene: TRBJ1-6
CDR3 protein: CASSSVGGSGRDSPLHF
CDR3 DNA: TGTGCCAGCAGTTCAGTAGGGGGCTCCGGGCGGGATTCACCCCTCCACTTT

clone size: NA
D gene: NA
V gene: TRBV13
CDR3 length: 16
J gene: TRBJ2-4
CDR3 protein: CASSLGMGLAKNIQYF
CDR3 DNA: TGTGCCAGCAGCTTAGGTATGGGTCTGGCCAAAAACATTCAGTACTTC

clone size: NA
D gene: NA
V gene: TRBV7-9
CDR3 length: 13
J gene: TRBJ1-1
CDR3 protein: CASRRALDTEAFF
CDR3 DNA: TGTGCCAGCAGGCGGGCCCTGGACACTGAAGCTTTCTTT

clone size: NA
D gene: NA
V gene: TRBV10-3
CDR3 length: 17
J gene: TRBJ1-5
CDR3 protein: CAISVTPTGTPTQPQHF
CDR3 DNA: TGTGCCATCAGTGTAACCCCCACAGGAACGCCAACACAGCCCCAGCATTTT

clone size: NA
D gene: TRBD1
V gene: TRBV28
CDR3 length: 14
J gene: TRBJ1-2
CDR3 protein: CASSFLTGDYGYTF
CDR3 DNA: TGTGCCAGCAGTTTTCTAACAGGGGACTATGGCTACACCTTC

clone size: NA
D gene: NA
V gene: TRBV9
CDR3 length: 15
J gene: TRBJ1-2
CDR3 protein: CASSVYDGPSYGYTF
CDR3 DNA: TGTGCCAGCAGCGTATACGACGGGCCTTCCTATGGCTACACCTTC

clone size: NA
D gene: NA
V gene: TRBV4-1
CDR3 length: 15
J gene: TRBJ1-5
CDR3 protein: CASSQGPGFHQPQHF
CDR3 DNA: TGCGCCAGCAGCCAAGGTCCAGGGTTTCATCAGCCCCAGCATTTT

clone size: NA
D gene: NA
V gene: TRBV12-2
CDR3 length: 14
J gene: TRBJ2-7
CDR3 protein: CASRLWFRAYEQYF
CDR3 DNA: TGTGCAAGTCGCTTGTGGTTTAGGGCCTACGAGCAGTACTTC